Included here is one TCR beta chain sequence, with context. This entry comes from a study of blood T cell repertoires in COVID-19. Study-level background: Italy, Spain and the United States were the sources of the convalescent and acute COVID-19 samples.

As handled by the study authors: Amplification of reference gene primers was used by the study to estimate nucleated cell counts. Profiling relied on immunoSEQ multiplex PCR, and the TCRdb table lists in-frame clones only, not all of them. That table gives V, J and clone size, and the DNA gave D and trimming. This table has about 480,000 clones, roughly nine tenths appearing once. Followed over time, Seattle patients had been enrolled while infection was active. The V gene end was trimmed by 0 bases and the J gene end by 5 bases; junction bases not matched to a gene: 11. This CDR3 comprises 17 residues. Germline CDR1 LGHDT, CDR2 YNNKEL (reference sequence).

This chain joins TRBV3-1 (or the pseudogene TRBV3-2) and TRBJ2-3, with 7 nucleotides matching TRBD2. Sequenced input: peripheral blood. The sequence was obtained from a woman in her 50s with COVID-19, enrolled during active disease. The CDR3 reads CASSQDRQYWGGDTQYF. The CDR3 coding sequence is TGTGCCAGCAGCCAAGACCGACAGTATTGGGGGGGAGATACGCAGTATTTT.